Shown below are 10 T cell receptor beta chains from a single sample sequenced in a study of memory CD4+ T cells and cytomegalovirus serostatus. Sequencing used immunoSEQ multiplex PCR; TCRdb keeps in-frame clones, though not all of them. The sample carries roughly 76,000 clones, 60% to 80% recorded once. The sort gate was single viable CD3+CD4+CD8-CD45RO+ cells for memory CD4+ T cells. Material for sequencing was memory CD4+ T cells from blood. These receptors all come from an adult in good health and CMV-seropositive.

V and J are TRBV6-1 and TRBJ2-3, with a tentative D call TRBD2 (6 bases). V was pared by 3 bases and J by 6 bases, with 16 bases between. In germline, CDR1 is MNHNS, CDR2 SASEGT. This CDR3 is built from 15 residues. CDR3: CASSEGRTFRDTQYF. CDR3 bases: TGTGCCAGCAGTGAGGGGAGGACTTTCCGGGATACGCAGTATTTT.

V usage is TRBV6-4 and J usage is TRBJ2-7; D is ambiguous. The germline V and J ends were trimmed by 0 bases and 1 base, with 4 bases remaining between them. The germline CDR1 and CDR2 sequences are MRHNA and SNTAGT. The CDR3 covers 13 residues. CDR3 residues: CASSDSQSYEQYF. The CDR3 nucleotides read TGTGCCAGCAGTGACTCTCAGTCCTACGAGCAGTACTTC.

The V gene is TRBV18, the J gene TRBJ2-2; D is undetermined. Trimming removed 4 bases at V and 9 bases at J, with 18 bases between. Germline loops: CDR1 KGHSH, CDR2 LQKENI. CDR3 size: 15 residues. The chain's CDR3 is CASSLDLQRVRELFF. As DNA, the CDR3 is TGTGCCAGCTCACTGGACCTGCAAAGGGTTCGGGAGCTGTTTTTT.

This rearrangement joins TRBV10-3 to TRBJ2-2, with 11 bases matching TRBD2. V lost 5 bases and J lost 0; bases outside the gene matches: 8. The V gene's germline CDR1 is ENHRY and CDR2 SYGVKD. This CDR3 contains 18 residues. As DNA, the CDR3 is TGTGCCATCAGTAGAGGCCTAGCGGGGGGCACGAACACCGGGGAGCTGTTTTTT. Translated, it gives CAISRGLAGGTNTGELFF.

The chain couples TRBV7-9 to TRBJ2-5; 10 nucleotides match TRBD2. CDR1 is SEHNR and CDR2 is FQNEAQ in the germline V gene (reference sequence). Losses at the gene ends were 4 bases for V and 5 bases for J; bases not matched to a gene: 10. The CDR3 runs 16 residues. CDR3 amino acids: CASSSSSGGFGETQYF. As DNA, the CDR3 is TGTGCCAGCAGCTCCAGTAGCGGGGGGTTTGGGGAGACCCAGTACTTC.

The rearrangement uses TRBV15 and TRBJ1-1; D call uncertain. The CDR3 consists of 15 residues. Germline V gene data show CDR1 as LNHNV and CDR2 as YYDKDF (reference sequence). The germline V and J ends were trimmed by 0 bases and 3 bases, with 11 bases remaining between them. CDR3 region: CATSREGFGDTEAFF. CDR3 nucleotides: TGTGCCACCAGCAGAGAGGGGTTTGGCGACACTGAAGCTTTCTTT.

The chain combines TRBV28 with TRBJ1-2; 10 nucleotides match TRBD1. With V trimmed by 9 bases and J by 4 bases, 5 bases remained unmatched. CDR1 MDHEN and CDR2 SYDVKM come from the germline V gene. There are 13 residues in the CDR3. This chain's CDR3 is CASRTGGSYGYTF. The DNA of the CDR3 is TGTGCCAGTAGGACAGGGGGGAGCTATGGCTACACCTTC.

This sequence joins TRBV18 and TRBJ1-2, with TRBD1 identical over 9 bases. V trimming: 3 bases; J trimming: 7 bases; junction bases outside the gene matches: 6. This CDR3 region has 14 residues. Germline V gene lookup returns CDR1 KGHSH and CDR2 LQKENI. Written as DNA, the CDR3 is TGTGCCAGCTCACCGGGACAGGGCGATGGTGGCTACACCTTC. Its translation: CASSPGQGDGGYTF.

This chain joins TRBV30 and TRBJ2-7; D gene unclear. The CDR3 length is 13 residues. Germline lookup yields CDR1 GTSNPN and CDR2 SVGIG (reference sequence). Trimming left V 2 bases short and J 5 bases short, with 13 bases between. CDR3 DNA: TGTGCCTGGAGTATAGTTATTGGCGACGAGCAGTACTTC. Residues: CAWSIVIGDEQYF.

The CDR3 region is CASSGWTGGVEKLFF. The CDR3 region has the DNA TGTGCCAGCAGTGGATGGACAGGGGGCGTTGAAAAACTGTTTTTT. This sequence joins TRBV6-1 and TRBJ1-4; 11 bases match TRBD1. The length of the CDR3 is 15 residues. Germline V lookup: CDR1 MNHNS, CDR2 SASEGT. The J segment lost 7 bases and the V segment lost 4 bases, leaving 5 bases of the junction unmatched.